The source of this TCR beta chain is a study of response to subunit inactivated influenza vaccine. TCRdb reprocessed the RT-PCR reads via MiXCR and lists one record per CDR3 protein. The sample lists about 530,000 distinct CDR3 sequences, around 11% occurring once. Study-wide points: There was a suggestion from the authors that each seasonal influenza vaccination recruits few new T cells.

The germline gives CDR1 SGHTA, CDR2 FQGNSA. The CDR3 length is 14 residues. Concerning this clonotype itself: Its cognate antigen is unknown. A junction boundary mismatches the germline segment, possibly from a read error.

The rearrangement joins TRBV7-2 to TRBJ1-2; D remains ambiguous. The clonotype was recovered from a man in his forties or fifties who received an inactivated influenza vaccine. This sample comprised PBMCs from blood, obtained on the day of vaccination. The CDR3 DNA sequence: TGTGCCAGCAGCTCATCTCGGACGTACTACGGCTACACCTTC. Amino acids: CASSSSRTYYGYTF.